This TCR beta chain derives from a study of regulatory T cells in long-lasting Graves disease. Library construction for TCR beta used iRepertoire HTBI primers and Arm-PCR of CDR3 regions. TCRdb reprocessed the multiplex PCR reads via MiXCR and lists one record per CDR3 protein. The sample has hundreds of thousands of distinct CDR3 sequences; 16% are singletons. The time point is: newly diagnosed GD, antithyroid drugs for less than 3 months. PBMCs were the source of the RNA used for TCR sequencing. CDR1 SGDLS and CDR2 YYNGEE come from the germline V gene. The junction had 7 bases not matched to a gene; V was cut back by 0 bases and J by 4 bases. This CDR3 is 16 amino acids long. The same sample was also used in a study of T cells in Graves' hyperthyroidism and ophthalmopathy. That work adds: The HTBI set primed first-round TCR CDR3 RT-PCR.

The clonotype originates from a man aged 35 to 55 with Graves disease. The chain employs TRBV9 and TRBJ2-1; 7 bases line up with TRBD1. This specimen consisted of peripheral blood mononuclear cells (PBMCs), obtained at new diagnosis, from a patient treated with antithyroid drugs. This chain's CDR3 is CASSVGDSGVYNEQFF. In DNA form, the CDR3 reads TGTGCCAGCAGCGTAGGGGACAGCGGAGTTTACAATGAGCAGTTCTTC.